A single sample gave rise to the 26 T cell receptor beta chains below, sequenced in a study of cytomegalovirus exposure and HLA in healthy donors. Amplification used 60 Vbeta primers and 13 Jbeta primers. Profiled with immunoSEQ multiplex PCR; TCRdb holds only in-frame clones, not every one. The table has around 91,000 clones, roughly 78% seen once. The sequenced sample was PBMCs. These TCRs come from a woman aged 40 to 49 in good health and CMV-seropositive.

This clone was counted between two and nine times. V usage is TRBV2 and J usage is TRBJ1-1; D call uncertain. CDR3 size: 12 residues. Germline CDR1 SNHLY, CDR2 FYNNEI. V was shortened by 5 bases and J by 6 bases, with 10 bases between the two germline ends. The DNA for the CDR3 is TGTGCCAGCAGTCCCGGAAGCGCTGAAGCTTTCTTT. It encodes CASSPGSAEAFF.

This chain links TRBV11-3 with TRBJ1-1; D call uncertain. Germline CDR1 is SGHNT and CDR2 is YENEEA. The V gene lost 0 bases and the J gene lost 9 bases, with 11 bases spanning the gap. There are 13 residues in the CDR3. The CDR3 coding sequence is TGTGCCAGCAGCTTAGAGGAGGATTCCAAAGCTTTCTTT. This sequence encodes CASSLEEDSKAFF.

The CDR3 bases are TGTGCCAGCTCACCACCTGCGGGGATCTCTGGTGGTACGCAGTATTTT. Translated, it gives CASSPPAGISGGTQYF. The V and J genes are TRBV18 and TRBJ2-3, with D possibly TRBD2 on 6 matching bases. The V gene's germline CDR1 is KGHSH and CDR2 LQKENI. V lost 0 bases, J lost 8 bases, and 18 bases lay in between. The CDR3 contains 16 residues.

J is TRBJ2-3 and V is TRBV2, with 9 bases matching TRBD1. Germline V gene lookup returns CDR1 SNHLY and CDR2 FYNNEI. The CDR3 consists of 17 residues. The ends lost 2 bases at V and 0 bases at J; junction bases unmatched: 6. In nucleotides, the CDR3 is TGTGCCAGCAGTGAACAGGGACAGGGACTTAGCACAGATACGCAGTATTTT. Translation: CASSEQGQGLSTDTQYF.

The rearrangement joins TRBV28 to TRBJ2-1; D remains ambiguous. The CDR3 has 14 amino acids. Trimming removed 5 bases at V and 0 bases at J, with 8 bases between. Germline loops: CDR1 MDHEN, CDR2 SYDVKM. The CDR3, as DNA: TGTGCCAGCAGTAGAGGATACTCCTACAATGAGCAGTTCTTC. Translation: CASSRGYSYNEQFF.

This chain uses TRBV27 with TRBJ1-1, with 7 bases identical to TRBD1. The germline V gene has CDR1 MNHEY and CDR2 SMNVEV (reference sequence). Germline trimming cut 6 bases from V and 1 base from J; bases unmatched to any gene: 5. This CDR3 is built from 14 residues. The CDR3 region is CASSRGQQNTEAFF. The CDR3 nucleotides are TGTGCCAGCAGCCGGGGACAGCAGAACACTGAAGCTTTCTTT.

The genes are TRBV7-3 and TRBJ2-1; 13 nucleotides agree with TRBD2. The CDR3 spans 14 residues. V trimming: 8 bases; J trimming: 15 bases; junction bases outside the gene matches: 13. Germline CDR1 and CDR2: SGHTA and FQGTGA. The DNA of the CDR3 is TGTGCCAGCGCTCGACTAGCGGGAGGACCAGGGCTGTTCTTC. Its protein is CASARLAGGPGLFF.

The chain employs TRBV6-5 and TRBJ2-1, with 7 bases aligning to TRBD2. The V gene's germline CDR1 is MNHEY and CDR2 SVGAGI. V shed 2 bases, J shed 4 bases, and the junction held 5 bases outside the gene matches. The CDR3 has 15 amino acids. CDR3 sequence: CASSYVAGEYNEQFF. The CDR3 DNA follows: TGTGCCAGCAGTTACGTAGCGGGCGAGTACAATGAGCAGTTCTTC.

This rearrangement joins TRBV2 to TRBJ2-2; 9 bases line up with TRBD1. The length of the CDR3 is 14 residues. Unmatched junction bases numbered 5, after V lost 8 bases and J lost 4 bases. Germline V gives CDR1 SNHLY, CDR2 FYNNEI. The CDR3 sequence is CASDDRGVTGELFF. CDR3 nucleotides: TGTGCCAGCGACGACAGGGGGGTCACCGGGGAGCTGTTTTTT.

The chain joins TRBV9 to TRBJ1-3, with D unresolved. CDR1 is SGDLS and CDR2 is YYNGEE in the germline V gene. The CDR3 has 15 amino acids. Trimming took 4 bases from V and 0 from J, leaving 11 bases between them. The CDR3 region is CASSPAGRSGNTIYF. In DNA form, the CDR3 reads TGTGCCAGCAGCCCCGCGGGTCGCTCTGGAAACACCATATATTTT.

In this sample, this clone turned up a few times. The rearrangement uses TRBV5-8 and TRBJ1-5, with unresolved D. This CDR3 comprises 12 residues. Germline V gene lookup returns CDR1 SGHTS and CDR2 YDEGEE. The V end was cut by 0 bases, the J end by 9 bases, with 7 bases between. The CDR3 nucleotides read TGTGCCAGCAGCTTGGGAGGTCGGCCCCAGCATTTT. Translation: CASSLGGRPQHF.

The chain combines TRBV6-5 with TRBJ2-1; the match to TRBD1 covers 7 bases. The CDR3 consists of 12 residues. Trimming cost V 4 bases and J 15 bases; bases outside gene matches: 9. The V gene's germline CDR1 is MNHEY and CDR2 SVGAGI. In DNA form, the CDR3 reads TGTGCCAGCAGTTCGACAGGGTTCCCTCGGTTCTTC. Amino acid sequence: CASSSTGFPRFF.

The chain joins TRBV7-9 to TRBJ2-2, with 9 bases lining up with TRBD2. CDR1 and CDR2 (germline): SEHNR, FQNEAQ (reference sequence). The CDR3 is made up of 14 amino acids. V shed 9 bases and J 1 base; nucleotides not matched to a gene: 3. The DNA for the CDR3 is TGTGCCAGTGCGGGGGGGATGAACACCGGGGAGCTGTTTTTT. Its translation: CASAGGMNTGELFF.

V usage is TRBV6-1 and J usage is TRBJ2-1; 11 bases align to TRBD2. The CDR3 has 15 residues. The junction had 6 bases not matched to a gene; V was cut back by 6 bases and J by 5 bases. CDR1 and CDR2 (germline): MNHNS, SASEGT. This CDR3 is CASSFGLAGNNEQFF. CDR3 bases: TGTGCCAGCAGCTTCGGACTAGCGGGTAACAATGAGCAGTTCTTC.

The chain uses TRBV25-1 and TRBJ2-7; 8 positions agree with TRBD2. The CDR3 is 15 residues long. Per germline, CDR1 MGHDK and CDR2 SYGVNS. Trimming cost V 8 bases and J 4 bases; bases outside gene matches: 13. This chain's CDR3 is CASPAPQRERYEQYF. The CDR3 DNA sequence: TGTGCCAGCCCAGCTCCCCAGCGGGAGAGGTACGAGCAGTACTTC.

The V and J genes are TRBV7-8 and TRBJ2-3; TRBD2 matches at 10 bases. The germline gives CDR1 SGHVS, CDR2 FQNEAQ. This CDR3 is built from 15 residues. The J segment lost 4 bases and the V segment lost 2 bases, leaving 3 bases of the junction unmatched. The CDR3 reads CASSLLAGDPDTQYF. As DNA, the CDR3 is TGTGCCAGCAGCTTACTAGCGGGAGATCCAGATACGCAGTATTTT.

This CDR3 is CASSRTSGSPLATGELFF. CDR3 nucleotide sequence: TGTGCCAGCAGCCGGACTAGCGGGAGCCCTCTGGCCACCGGGGAGCTGTTTTTT. The chain carries TRBV7-2 and TRBJ2-2, with 13 positions matching TRBD2. This CDR3 has 18 residues. CDR1 SGHTA and CDR2 FQGNSA come from the germline V gene. V trimming: 5 bases; J trimming: 4 bases; junction bases outside the gene matches: 10.

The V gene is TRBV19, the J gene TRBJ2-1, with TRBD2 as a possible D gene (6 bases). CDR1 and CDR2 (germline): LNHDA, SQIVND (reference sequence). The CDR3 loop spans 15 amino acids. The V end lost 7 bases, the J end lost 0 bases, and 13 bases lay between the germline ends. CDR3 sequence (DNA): TGTGCCAGTACCCCAGCGGGTAGCTCCTACAATGAGCAGTTCTTC. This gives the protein CASTPAGSSYNEQFF.

The CDR3 DNA reads TGTGCCAGCAGCTTGGACAGGGAAGATCAGCCCCAGCATTTT. It yields the protein CASSLDREDQPQHF. The chain employs TRBV27 and TRBJ1-5; the match to TRBD1 covers 8 bases. The junction had 6 bases not matched to a gene; V was cut back by 6 bases and J by 5 bases. This CDR3 contains 14 residues. Germline V CDR1 and CDR2: MNHEY, SMNVEV (reference sequence).

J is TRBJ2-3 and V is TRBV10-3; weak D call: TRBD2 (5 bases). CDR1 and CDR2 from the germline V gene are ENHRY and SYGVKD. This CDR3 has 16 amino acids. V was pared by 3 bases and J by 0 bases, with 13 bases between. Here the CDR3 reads CAISDASGGSTDTQYF. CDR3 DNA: TGTGCCATCAGTGACGCGTCCGGCGGGAGCACAGATACGCAGTATTTT.

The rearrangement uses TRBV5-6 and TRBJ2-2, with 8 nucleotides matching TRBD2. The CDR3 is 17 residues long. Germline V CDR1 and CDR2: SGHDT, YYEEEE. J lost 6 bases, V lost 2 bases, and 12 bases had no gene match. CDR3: CASSLAGAVLAPGELFF. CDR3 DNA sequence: TGTGCCAGCAGCTTAGCGGGGGCTGTGCTAGCGCCCGGGGAGCTGTTTTTT.

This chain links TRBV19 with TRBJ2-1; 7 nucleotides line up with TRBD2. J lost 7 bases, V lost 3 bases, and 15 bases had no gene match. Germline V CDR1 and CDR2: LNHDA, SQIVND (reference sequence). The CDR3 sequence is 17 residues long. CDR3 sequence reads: CASSMASGRFYGNEQFF. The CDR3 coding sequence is TGTGCCAGTAGTATGGCTAGCGGAAGATTCTACGGGAATGAGCAGTTCTTC.

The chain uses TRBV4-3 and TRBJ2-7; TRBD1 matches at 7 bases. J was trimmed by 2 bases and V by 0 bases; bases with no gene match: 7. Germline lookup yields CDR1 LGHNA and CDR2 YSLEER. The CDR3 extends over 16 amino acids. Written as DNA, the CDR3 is TGCGCCAGCAGCCAAGAAGGGGGTCAGGGGGCCTACGAGCAGTACTTC. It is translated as CASSQEGGQGAYEQYF.

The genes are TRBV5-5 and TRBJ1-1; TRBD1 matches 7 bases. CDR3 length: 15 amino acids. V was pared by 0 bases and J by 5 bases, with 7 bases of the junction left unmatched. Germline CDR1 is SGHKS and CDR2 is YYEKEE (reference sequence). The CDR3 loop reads CASSLAPGQKTEAFF. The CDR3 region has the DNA TGTGCCAGCAGCTTGGCCCCGGGACAGAAGACTGAAGCTTTCTTT.

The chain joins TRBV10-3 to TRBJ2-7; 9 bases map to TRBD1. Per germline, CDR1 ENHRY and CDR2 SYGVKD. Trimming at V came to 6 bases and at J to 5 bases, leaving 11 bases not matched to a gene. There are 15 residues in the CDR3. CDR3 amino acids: CAISPGTGNYNEQYF. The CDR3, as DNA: TGTGCCATCAGCCCAGGGACAGGGAATTACAACGAGCAGTACTTC.

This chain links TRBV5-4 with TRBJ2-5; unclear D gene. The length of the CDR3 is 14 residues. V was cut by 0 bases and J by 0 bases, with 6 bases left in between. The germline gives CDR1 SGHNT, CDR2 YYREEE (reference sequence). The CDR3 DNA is TGTGCCAGCAGCTTGGTAGCTAACCAAGAGACCCAGTACTTC. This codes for CASSLVANQETQYF.